The clone carrying this T cell receptor (beta chain) appeared a few times. Its specificity is unknown. Being one base from a much bigger clone, this may be a read error. Alongside a J-beta primer mix, a sample-barcoded 5' primer served in a second PCR lasting roughly 6 to 11 cycles. One entry per CDR3 protein, called by TCRdb with MiXCR from the 5' RACE reads. This table has around 900,000 distinct CDR3 sequences, less than 35% appearing once. This sample is part of a study of blood T cells in healthy people across ages. Across the study: About one barcoded beta molecule per two T cells came from capture by template switching. Findings and limits, study-wide: Older age coincided with a roughly linear decline in TCR beta diversity per million T cells. Comparison with aged donors showed that long-lived donors had more naive CD4+ cells and higher diversity.

Total RNA extracted from each sample amounted to at least 6 micrograms. Germline CDR1 and CDR2: SGHTA and FQGNSA. V shed 5 bases and J 6 bases; nucleotides not matched to a gene: 6. The CDR3 contains 15 residues. The receptor was derived from a woman older than 75 in good health. The gene calls are TRBV7-2 and TRBJ2-1; 11 bases map to TRBD2. The sample consisted of blood. CDR3 amino acids: CASSDLAGGCNEQFF. The CDR3 coding sequence is TGTGCCAGCAGCGACCTAGCGGGGGGCTGCAATGAGCAGTTCTTC.